Listed below are T cell receptor beta chains from one sample, sequenced in a study of CD8 T cells in ankylosing spondylitis. TCRdb reprocessed the 5' RACE reads with MiXCR, giving one entry per CDR3 protein. Of under 450,000 distinct CDR3 sequences listed, 17% are singletons. The material sequenced was blood, either unsorted or a sorted T cell fraction (not recorded which). The receptors here all came from a male donor with ankylosing spondylitis. Both conserved end residues are part of each CDR3. Fields, in order: V gene, clone size, D gene, CDR3 length, J gene, CDR3 protein, CDR3 DNA. A D gene is named only where the DNA matches it firmly. Rows give clone size only sometimes, using once, few, many, or a class for an expanded clone.

>TRBV6-1|-|TRBD2|16|TRBJ2-1
CASSPMASGTYNEQFF
TGTGCCAGCAGTCCCATGGCTAGCGGGACCTACAATGAGCAGTTCTTC
>TRBV12-3/TRBV12-4|many|-|13|TRBJ2-2
CASSHRNTGELFF
TGTGCCAGCTCGCACAGGAACACCGGGGAGCTGTTTTTT
>TRBV29-1|many|-|13|TRBJ2-1
CSVALTDYNEQFF
TGCAGCGTTGCCCTGACAGACTACAATGAGCAGTTCTTC
>TRBV12-3/TRBV12-4|-|-|15|TRBJ2-6
CASTPGESGANVLTF
TGTGCCAGCACCCCGGGGGAATCTGGGGCCAACGTCCTGACTTTC
>TRBV2|few|-|13|TRBJ2-1
CASSEYSAVEQFF
TGTGCCAGCAGTGAATATAGCGCAGTAGAACAGTTCTTC
>TRBV4-1|-|-|14|TRBJ2-7
CASSPGHRENEQYF
TGCGCCAGCAGCCCTGGGCACAGGGAAAACGAGCAGTACTTC
>TRBV4-2|few|-|17|TRBJ1-6
CASSQDGGIKEDSPLHF
TGTGCCAGCAGCCAAGATGGGGGGATAAAAGAGGATTCACCCCTCCACTTT
>TRBV12-3/TRBV12-4|many|-|14|TRBJ1-5
CASSLQDSNQPQHF
TGTGCCAGCAGTTTACAGGACTCCAATCAGCCCCAGCATTTT
>TRBV27|-|TRBD2|18|TRBJ2-3
CASSLRAGTSGRTDTQYF
TGTGCCAGCAGTCTCCGGGCGGGGACTAGTGGGCGCACAGATACGCAGTATTTT
>TRBV30|few|TRBD1|13|TRBJ2-7
CAWSPGQGYEQYF
TGTGCCTGGAGCCCCGGACAGGGATACGAGCAGTACTTC
>TRBV28|-|-|13|TRBJ2-7
CASSGQSPYEQYF
TGTGCCAGCTCTGGGCAGAGCCCCTACGAGCAGTACTTC
>TRBV14|-|-|12|TRBJ1-6
CASSQGRAPLHF
TGTGCCAGCAGCCAGGGTCGGGCACCCCTCCACTTT
>TRBV28|-|-|13|TRBJ2-1
CASLRLGYNEQFF
TGTGCCAGCTTAAGGCTGGGGTACAATGAGCAGTTCTTC
>TRBV5-1|-|-|13|TRBJ1-2
CASSLRRHFGYTF
TGCGCCAGCAGCTTGAGGAGACATTTCGGCTACACCTTC
>TRBV5-6|few|TRBD1|16|TRBJ1-3
CASSLTDRELGNTIYF
TGTGCCAGCAGCTTGACGGACAGGGAGCTTGGAAACACCATATATTTT
>TRBV28|-|TRBD2|15|TRBJ2-1
CASGEPGLADNEQFF
TGTGCCAGCGGGGAACCGGGACTAGCGGACAATGAGCAGTTCTTC
>TRBV20-1|-|TRBD1|16|TRBJ1-1
CSAPGGTGGVGTEAFF
TGCAGTGCTCCCGGAGGGACAGGAGGGGTTGGGACTGAAGCTTTCTTT
>TRBV12-3/TRBV12-4|many|-|15|TRBJ2-7
CASRRSGESAYEQYF
TGTGCCAGCAGGCGATCAGGGGAATCCGCCTACGAGCAGTACTTC
>TRBV12-3/TRBV12-4|few|-|16|TRBJ1-5
CASSPDQPKFNQPQHF
TGTGCCAGCAGTCCAGACCAGCCTAAGTTTAATCAGCCCCAGCATTTT
>TRBV11-2|few|TRBD2|16|TRBJ2-1
CASSFGLAGIGNEQFF
TGTGCCAGCAGCTTCGGGCTAGCGGGAATAGGCAATGAGCAGTTCTTC
>TRBV6-4|-|TRBD2|16|TRBJ2-1
CASSDFASGTGHEQFF
TGTGCCAGCAGTGACTTCGCTAGCGGGACTGGCCATGAGCAGTTCTTC
>TRBV7-3|many|-|11|TRBJ2-3
CASGSTDTQYF
TGTGCCAGCGGGAGCACAGATACGCAGTATTTT
>TRBV20-1|few|-|15|TRBJ1-2
CSASGAEGPGYGYTF
TGCAGTGCTAGTGGGGCGGAGGGGCCGGGCTATGGCTACACCTTC
>TRBV7-3|-|TRBD2|15|TRBJ2-1
CASSPEAGVYNEQFF
TGTGCCAGCAGCCCAGAGGCGGGAGTGTACAATGAGCAGTTCTTC
>TRBV5-1|many|-|16|TRBJ2-2
CASSLVAVANTGELFF
TGCGCCAGCAGCTTGGTAGCAGTCGCGAACACCGGGGAGCTGTTTTTT
>TRBV15|many|TRBD1|15|TRBJ1-5
CATSRATGDDQPQHF
TGTGCCACCAGCAGAGCGACAGGGGATGATCAGCCCCAGCATTTT
>TRBV7-9|-|-|14|TRBJ1-1
CASMLTDSNTEAFF
TGTGCCAGCATGCTGACGGATTCGAACACTGAAGCTTTCTTT
>TRBV21-1|-|-|16|TRBJ2-5
CASSKGGTGAGETQYF
TGTGCCAGCAGCAAGGGGGGGACAGGGGCAGGGGAGACCCAGTACTTC
>TRBV2|-|-|14|TRBJ1-1
CASREGGSITEAFF
TGTGCCAGCAGAGAAGGAGGCAGCATCACTGAAGCTTTCTTT
>TRBV6-2/TRBV6-3|-|-|13|TRBJ2-7
CASTRGLSYEQYF
TGTGCCAGCACCCGGGGACTCTCCTACGAGCAGTACTTC
>TRBV6-2/TRBV6-3|-|-|14|TRBJ2-7
CASSFTQTSYEQYF
TGTGCCAGCAGTTTTACACAAACCTCCTACGAGCAGTACTTC
>TRBV20-1|few|-|14|TRBJ2-1
CSATMRQGMNEQFF
TGCAGTGCGACGATGCGGCAGGGTATGAATGAGCAGTTCTTC
>TRBV30|-|-|16|TRBJ2-7
CAWSVVGSPTRYEQYF
TGTGCCTGGAGTGTGGTGGGGTCCCCCACTCGCTACGAGCAGTACTTC
>TRBV20-1|-|-|13|TRBJ2-5
CSARDLGRETQYF
TGCAGTGCTAGAGATCTAGGGAGAGAGACCCAGTACTTC
>TRBV19|-|TRBD1|16|TRBJ1-5
CASMTPGQGSNQPQHF
TGTGCCAGTATGACTCCGGGACAGGGGAGCAATCAGCCCCAGCATTTT
>TRBV2|-|TRBD2|15|TRBJ2-2
CASWAGGVNTGELFF
TGTGCCAGCTGGGCGGGGGGCGTTAACACCGGGGAGCTGTTTTTT
>TRBV12-3/TRBV12-4|-|-|13|TRBJ2-3
CASSFRNTDTQYF
TGTGCCAGCAGTTTCCGAAACACAGATACGCAGTATTTT